This TCR beta chain was retrieved from a study of shared clonotypes between healthy human individuals. TCRdb's table, derived via immunoSEQ multiplex PCR, lists solely in-frame clones and lacks some. The sample consists of 2 million to 3 million clones, around 94% of them appearing once. Deletions cut 0 bases from V and 6 bases from J, with 12 bases between. Germline V gives CDR1 SGHNT, CDR2 YYREEE (reference sequence). The length of the CDR3 is 15 residues. Material for sequencing was naive CD4+ T cells sorted from blood. Subset here: CD45RA+ positively selected. V and J are TRBV5-4 and TRBJ2-2; D tentatively reads TRBD1 or TRBD2 (5 bases each). This receptor was taken from a man in his late teens or twenties in good health. In DNA form, the CDR3 reads TGTGCCAGCAGCTTGGCGGGCAGGGACCCCGGGGAGCTGTTTTTT. Encoded protein: CASSLAGRDPGELFF.